What follows are 18 T cell receptor beta chains derived from one specimen sequenced in a study of radiotherapy plus CTLA-4 blockade in lung cancer. Profiling relied on immunoSEQ multiplex PCR, and the TCRdb table lists in-frame clones only, not all of them. The table includes over 75,000 clones, around 82% detected once. The sequenced sample was peripheral blood, obtained from a patient treated with radiotherapy plus ipilimumab. The receptors come from a human donor with non-small cell lung cancer who had stable disease on radiotherapy plus ipilimumab.

This chain connects TRBV11-3 to TRBJ2-2; no firm D call. The V and J ends lost 5 bases and 4 bases respectively, with 11 bases between them. The germline V gene has CDR1 SGHNT and CDR2 YENEEA. There are 14 residues in the CDR3. CDR3 bases: TGTGCCAGCAGCATTGGCCCCACCACCGGGGAGCTGTTTTTT. It is translated as CASSIGPTTGELFF.

The CDR3 protein is CASSLAGVGEETQYF. CDR3 in DNA: TGTGCCAGCAGCTTAGCGGGAGTGGGGGAAGAGACCCAGTACTTC. This sequence joins TRBV7-3 and TRBJ2-5, with 7 bases lining up with TRBD2. The CDR3 has 15 residues. CDR1 and CDR2 from the germline V gene are SGHTA and FQGTGA. Trimming at V came to 2 bases and at J to 3 bases, leaving 6 bases not matched to a gene.

This rearrangement joins TRBV2 to TRBJ1-1; D uncertain. The CDR3 has 10 residues. Between the trimmed V and J ends, which lost 8 bases and 10 bases, there was a span of 11 bases. The germline CDR1 and CDR2 sequences are SNHLY and FYNNEI. The CDR3 DNA is TGTGCCAGCGTTGTTGAGGGAGCTTTCTTT. It codes for CASVVEGAFF.

The rearrangement uses TRBV13 and TRBJ2-1, with TRBD2 matching 10 bases. In germline, CDR1 is PRHDT, CDR2 FYEKMQ (reference sequence). This CDR3 has 15 amino acids. V dropped 0 bases and J dropped 8; count of bases not matched to a gene: 4. DNA for the CDR3: TGTGCCAGCAGCTTAGGAGCGGGGGGGCCCTATGAGCAGTTCTTC. The encoded protein is CASSLGAGGPYEQFF.

This clone was counted a single time. The chain uses TRBV4-1 and TRBJ2-7; tentatively, D is TRBD2 (5 bases). Deletions cut 1 base from V and 4 bases from J, with 14 bases between. The CDR3 sequence is 15 residues long. Germline CDR1 is MGHRA and CDR2 is YSYEKL. The CDR3 spells CASSQGTGNHYEQYF. The CDR3 bases are TGCGCCAGCAGCCAAGGTACCGGGAACCATTACGAGCAGTACTTC.

V gene TRBV5-6 combines with J gene TRBJ2-2, with D possibly being TRBD1 or TRBD2 (5 bases each). Between the trimmed V and J ends, which lost 1 base and 4 bases, there was a span of 14 bases. Germline CDR1 reads SGHDT; CDR2 reads YYEEEE. CDR3 length: 16 residues. In DNA, the CDR3 is TGTGCCAGCAGCTTGTTTACTGGGGCGGGCACCGGGGAGCTGTTTTTT. The encoded protein is CASSLFTGAGTGELFF.

The V call is TRBV6-8, the J call TRBJ2-2; TRBD2 aligns across 7 bases. Germline V gene sequence: CDR1 MNHGY, CDR2 SAAAGT. The CDR3 is 16 residues long. The V gene end was trimmed by 2 bases and the J gene end by 6 bases; junction bases not matched to a gene: 9. CDR3 sequence reads: CASSYGGGTEAGELFF. CDR3 bases: TGTGCCAGCAGTTACGGGGGGGGAACCGAAGCCGGGGAGCTGTTTTTT.

The chain employs TRBV7-2 and TRBJ1-2, with 7 bases lining up with TRBD1. The CDR3 has 14 residues. The V segment lost 5 bases and the J segment 1 base; nucleotides outside the gene matches: 4. CDR1 and CDR2 (germline): SGHTA, FQGNSA. The CDR3 spells CASSPRDSNYGYTF. CDR3 coding DNA: TGTGCCAGCAGCCCCCGGGACAGTAACTATGGCTACACCTTC.

This chain's CDR3 is CASSSLVNTGELFF. Written as DNA, the CDR3 is TGTGCCAGCAGTTCACTGGTGAACACCGGGGAGCTGTTTTTT. This chain links TRBV27 with TRBJ2-2, with D hard to call. The V and J ends lost 4 bases and 1 base respectively, with 7 bases between them. The CDR3 has 14 amino acids. Germline V gene data show CDR1 as MNHEY and CDR2 as SMNVEV (reference sequence).

This clone is deemed medium-sized. The gene calls are TRBV7-2 and TRBJ2-7; a weak D match, TRBD2 (6 bases). The V gene's germline CDR1 is SGHTA and CDR2 FQGNSA. The CDR3 is 15 amino acids. Trimming stripped 1 base from V and 3 bases from J, with 13 bases between. The CDR3 reads CASSLEVAADYEQYF. In DNA, the CDR3 is TGTGCCAGCAGCTTAGAAGTAGCGGCCGACTACGAGCAGTACTTC.

This clone was detected once. The gene calls are TRBV5-1 and TRBJ2-1; tentative D call: TRBD2 (6 bases). This CDR3 has 14 amino acids. Germline CDR1 and CDR2: SGHRS and YFSETQ. The V end was cut by 6 bases, the J end by 1 base, with 11 bases between. The CDR3: CASIRESSYNEQFF. The CDR3 nucleotides are TGCGCCAGCATTCGGGAGTCATCCTACAATGAGCAGTTCTTC.

The chain uses TRBV11-2 and TRBJ2-1; the D is unclear. Trimming removed 2 bases from V and 9 bases from J, with 11 bases in between. The CDR3 is 13 amino acids. Germline CDR1 and CDR2: SGHAT and FQNNGV. This chain's CDR3 is CASSLNIVGEQFF. Here the CDR3 DNA reads TGTGCCAGCAGCTTAAATATTGTGGGTGAGCAGTTCTTC.

This chain uses TRBV19 with TRBJ1-5; D unresolved. The CDR3 is 12 amino acids. Germline CDR1 LNHDA, CDR2 SQIVND (reference sequence). Trimming took off 3 bases at V and 6 bases at J, with 6 bases between the two ends. The DNA of the CDR3 is TGTGCCAGTAGTATTGGATCTCAGCCCCAGCATTTT. This codes for CASSIGSQPQHF. Looking up the rest from reference TRBV19 and TRBJ1-5 gives the full variable domain: DGGITQSPKYLFRKEGQNVTLSCEQNLNHDAMYWYRQDPGQGLRLIYYSQIVNDFQKGDIAEGYSVSREKKESFPLTVTSAQKNPTAFYLCASSIGSQPQHFGDGTRLSIL.

The genes are TRBV28 and TRBJ2-2, with D perhaps matching TRBD1 (8 bases). Trimming removed 3 bases at V and 7 bases at J, with 15 bases between. In germline, CDR1 is MDHEN, CDR2 SYDVKM. CDR3 length: 15 residues. The CDR3 is CASSFWTGRGGELFF. CDR3 sequence (DNA): TGTGCCAGCAGTTTTTGGACAGGGAGGGGCGGGGAGCTGTTTTTT.

This clone was seen more than once but under ten times. This chain joins TRBV9 and TRBJ2-7, with 8 positions matching TRBD2. J was trimmed by 6 bases and V by 3 bases; bases with no gene match: 8. This CDR3 has 14 residues. CDR1 and CDR2 from the germline V gene are SGDLS and YYNGEE. CDR3: CASSAGLVTGEQYF. The CDR3 coding sequence is TGTGCCAGCAGCGCGGGACTAGTTACCGGCGAGCAGTACTTC.

Comment on this clone: This sample includes further DNA sequences coding for the same CDR3. This sequence joins TRBV27 and TRBJ2-2, with 8 nucleotides matching TRBD2. The J segment lost 4 bases and the V segment lost 3 bases, leaving 1 base of the junction unmatched. The CDR3 totals 14 residues. The V gene's germline CDR1 is MNHEY and CDR2 SMNVEV (reference sequence). CDR3 residues: CASSFTSGTGELFF. For the CDR3, the DNA is TGTGCCAGCAGTTTCACTAGCGGCACCGGGGAGCTGTTTTTT.

The table lists this clone with a few counts. J is TRBJ1-4 and V is TRBV28; no definite D call. CDR1 and CDR2 (germline): MDHEN, SYDVKM. CDR3 length: 14 amino acids. Trimming cost V 6 bases and J 8 bases, with 16 bases left between them. The CDR3 DNA is TGTGCCAGCAGCCCCAGCGGGTTTGGAGAAAAACTGTTTTTT. This gives the protein CASSPSGFGEKLFF.

The chain is built from TRBV19 and TRBJ2-1; a possible D gene is TRBD1 (6 bases). V was cut by 7 bases and J by 5 bases, with 18 bases left in between. The length of the CDR3 is 15 residues. CDR1 LNHDA and CDR2 SQIVND come from the germline V gene (reference sequence). The CDR3 DNA follows: TGTGCCAGTACCCCTGGGCAGGGGCCCAACAATGAGCAGTTCTTC. Encoded protein: CASTPGQGPNNEQFF.